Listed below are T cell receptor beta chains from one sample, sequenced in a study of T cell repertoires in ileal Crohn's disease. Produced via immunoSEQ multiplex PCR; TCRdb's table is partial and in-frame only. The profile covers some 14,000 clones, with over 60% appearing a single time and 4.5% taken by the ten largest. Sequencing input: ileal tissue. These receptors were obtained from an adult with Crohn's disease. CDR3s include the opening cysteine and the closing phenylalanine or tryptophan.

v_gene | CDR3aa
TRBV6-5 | CASSRTGAMNTEAFF
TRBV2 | CASRPGHEEQPQHF
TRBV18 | CASSTTGGLYGYTF
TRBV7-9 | CASSPRRLAGSTGELFF
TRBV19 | CASSIVGGGGNSPLHF
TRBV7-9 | CASSDPRGQGARFGYGYTF
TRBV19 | CASTASRWGSGRINTGELFF
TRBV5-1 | CASSATGTNSYNEQFF
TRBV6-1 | CASSKDRRNTGELFF
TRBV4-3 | CASSQGGGLANTGELFF
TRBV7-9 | CASSLVEAQEQFF
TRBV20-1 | CSARKGETQYF
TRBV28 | CASSSERAAYNEQFF
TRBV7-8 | CASSFGTSGGYEQYF
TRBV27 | CASSPNPDRRNTEAFF
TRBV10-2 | CASKTGTSAVTQYF